This T cell receptor beta chain was sequenced in a study of cytomegalovirus exposure and HLA in healthy donors. On the study more broadly: Approximately 85 million unique TCRs from HLA-typed donors were held in an early data release. Regarding the study as a whole: Highly shared variants forming one cluster were likely a sequencing artifact. In an earlier analysis, about 87% or about 30%: the productive usage of most TCR beta V segments. Both high specificity and high sensitivity reportedly marked the classifier's diagnosis of cytomegalovirus status.

Concerning this clone itself: Its antigen is unknown. The junction departs from germline at one end; a sequencing error may be responsible.

The PCR contained 60 Vbeta and 13 Jbeta primers. Method: immunoSEQ multiplex PCR; TCRdb's copy keeps in-frame clones and lacks some. The sample holds 40,000 to 45,000 clones. CDR1 and CDR2 from the germline V gene are SEHNR and FQNEAQ (reference sequence). The CDR3 covers 14 residues. Material: PBMCs. V usage is TRBV7-9 and J usage is TRBJ2-5; 9 nucleotides line up with TRBD1. The clonotype was recovered from a woman in her 30s in good health and CMV-seronegative. The CDR3 spells CASSSSFPLGQGNF. The CDR3 DNA reads as TGTGCCAGCAGTTCCAGTTTCCCCCTCGGACAGGGGAACTTC.